These 14 T cell receptor beta chains originate from one sample sequenced in a study of lymphopenia after photon versus proton radiotherapy. The assay was immunoSEQ multiplex PCR, and TCRdb's table has in-frame clones only and misses some. In the table there are 35,000 to 50,000 clones, about 90% of which are singletons. The sequences come from peripheral blood, collected from a patient treated with photon-based radiotherapy. Receptors were obtained from a man aged 55-75 years with cholangiocarcinoma.

The table lists this clone with a count of one. This chain uses TRBV16 with TRBJ2-1, with D perhaps matching TRBD2 (5 bases). The CDR3 runs 16 residues. CDR1 KGHSY and CDR2 FQNENV come from the germline V gene. Between the trimmed V and J ends, which lost 1 base and 0 bases, there was a span of 10 bases. CDR3 coding DNA: TGTGCCAGCAGCCAATTTAGCGCGATCTCCTACAATGAGCAGTTCTTC. Translating gives CASSQFSAISYNEQFF.

The rearrangement uses TRBV7-3 and TRBJ1-6, with 7 bases fitting TRBD1. The CDR3 sequence is 14 residues long. The germline CDR1 and CDR2 sequences are SGHTA and FQGTGA. V lost 5 bases to trimming and J lost 5 bases; unmatched junction nucleotides: 3. CDR3 nucleotide sequence: TGTGCCAGCAGCCAGGGACAGAATAATTCACCCCTCCACTTT. Encoded protein: CASSQGQNNSPLHF.

This chain joins TRBV28 and TRBJ1-1; D gene unclear. Germline V CDR1 and CDR2: MDHEN, SYDVKM. CDR3 length: 12 residues. V dropped 4 bases and J dropped 8 bases, with 11 bases sitting between them. The CDR3 reads CASSSRPPEAFF. CDR3 nucleotide sequence: TGTGCCAGCAGTTCCCGACCACCGGAAGCTTTCTTT.

The V gene is TRBV5-1, the J gene TRBJ2-1; D might be TRBD2 (6 bases). Per the germline V gene, CDR1 is SGHRS and CDR2 is YFSETQ. This CDR3 is 16 amino acids long. Trimming stripped 0 bases from V and 0 bases from J, with 10 bases between. The CDR3 coding sequence is TGCGCCAGCAGCTTGGGGGGACTGAGCTCCTACAATGAGCAGTTCTTC. It encodes CASSLGGLSSYNEQFF.

The chain recombines TRBV21-1 with TRBJ1-5. TRBV21-1 is a documented pseudogene. This CDR3 comprises 11 residues. The CDR3 is CASSSVRPQHF. CDR3 nucleotides: TGTGCCAGCAGCTCAGTGCGGCCCCAGCATTTT.

The chain uses TRBV19 and TRBJ2-7; D is undetermined. Germline loops: CDR1 LNHDA, CDR2 SQIVND (reference sequence). The CDR3 runs to 13 residues. The V and J ends lost 1 base and 4 bases respectively, with 8 bases between them. CDR3 bases: TGTGCCAGTAGTATAGGAGTGGGGTACGAGCAGTACTTC. Translation gives CASSIGVGYEQYF.

For the CDR3, the DNA is TGTGCCAGCAGTGACTACACCGGGGAGCTGTTTTTT. Its protein product is CASSDYTGELFF. The J gene is TRBJ2-2, the V gene TRBV6-4; D unclear. The germline V and J ends were trimmed by 1 base and 3 bases, with 0 bases remaining between them. Germline V lookup: CDR1 MRHNA, CDR2 SNTAGT. This CDR3 has 12 residues.

This chain connects TRBV28 to TRBJ2-7, with 8 nucleotides matching TRBD2. The length of the CDR3 is 15 residues. CDR1 is MDHEN, CDR2 SYDVKM, per germline. The trim removed 6 bases at V and 2 bases at J, leaving 9 bases unmatched. CDR3 in amino acids: CASSLRTSRAYEQYF. The DNA of the CDR3 is TGTGCCAGCAGCCTCCGGACTAGCCGCGCCTACGAGCAGTACTTC.

This chain connects TRBV28 to TRBJ2-2, with 9 bases lining up with TRBD2. The CDR3 extends over 16 amino acids. Germline loops: CDR1 MDHEN, CDR2 SYDVKM. The V segment lost 8 bases and the J segment 6 bases; nucleotides outside the gene matches: 13. In nucleotides, the CDR3 is TGTGCCAGCCATTATTTAGCGGGGGTTTTCCCCGGGGAGCTGTTTTTT. It yields the protein CASHYLAGVFPGELFF.

The rearrangement links TRBV7-6 to TRBJ1-1; D perhaps matches TRBD1 (6 bases). Germline V lookup: CDR1 SGHVS, CDR2 FNYEAQ. V shed 5 bases and J shed 4 bases, with 17 bases lying between them. This CDR3 contains 15 residues. This CDR3 reads CASSPTGGRGTEAFF. DNA for the CDR3: TGTGCCAGCAGCCCGACCGGGGGGCGAGGCACTGAAGCTTTCTTT.

CDR3 DNA sequence: TGTGCCAGCAGTACAGCCAGGGACAGGGGCTGGGATACGCAGTATTTT. This translates into CASSTARDRGWDTQYF. This sequence joins TRBV28 and TRBJ2-3, with TRBD1 identical over 10 bases. The CDR3 totals 16 residues. Germline values: CDR1 MDHEN, CDR2 SYDVKM. V dropped 5 bases and J dropped 6; count of bases not matched to a gene: 11.

The rearrangement joins TRBV4-3 to TRBJ2-3; 9 nucleotides match TRBD2. V shed 3 bases, J shed 0 bases, and the junction held 7 bases outside the gene matches. The CDR3 runs 17 residues. In germline, CDR1 is LGHNA, CDR2 YSLEER. The CDR3 loop is CASSQRPGLASTDTQYF. CDR3 coding DNA: TGCGCCAGCAGCCAGCGACCTGGACTAGCGAGCACAGATACGCAGTATTTT.

The chain combines TRBV5-3 with TRBJ2-7, with 15 bases lining up with TRBD2. TRBV5-3 is designated an ORF whose function remains uncertain. The V and J ends lost 5 bases and 2 bases, in that order; junction bases with no gene match: 11. CDR3 size: 18 residues. The CDR3 sequence is CARRIGTSGGRTTYEQYF. In nucleotides, the CDR3 is TGTGCCAGAAGAATAGGGACTAGCGGGGGGCGCACAACCTACGAGCAGTACTTC.

The chain has TRBV18 and TRBJ2-3, with TRBD1 identical over 8 bases. The CDR3 length is 16 residues. Trimming removed 3 bases from V and 6 bases from J; junction bases left unmatched: 11. Germline CDR1 and CDR2: KGHSH and LQKENI. The CDR3 DNA follows: TGTGCCAGCTCACCGGACAGGGTACGATTAAGGGATACGCAGTATTTT. This sequence encodes CASSPDRVRLRDTQYF.